The next 9 T cell receptor beta chains were all read from a single sample in a study of CD8+CD57+ T cells in acquired aplastic anemia. Profiles of TCR beta VDJ and CDR3 were generated from a genomic DNA template. MiXCR was run by TCRdb on the reads, yielding one entry per CDR3 protein. The sample includes about 210,000 distinct CDR3 sequences, 61% of them seen just once. Sequences were obtained from sorted CD4+, CD8+, or CD8+CD57+ T cells (not recorded which) from PBMCs. Every receptor here comes from a human donor in good health.

There are many counts of this clonotype. The CDR3 sequence is CASSYLDGVAGSTDTQYF. Here the CDR3 DNA reads TGTGCCAGCAGTTACCTCGATGGGGTAGCGGGTAGCACAGATACGCAGTATTTT. The genes are TRBV6-6 and TRBJ2-3; TRBD2 matches 7 bases. CDR3 size: 18 residues. The V gene end was trimmed by 2 bases and the J gene end by 0 bases; junction bases not matched to a gene: 11. Germline V gene sequence: CDR1 MNHNY, CDR2 SVGAGI (reference sequence).

The rearrangement uses TRBV9 and TRBJ1-5, with D possibly matching TRBD1 (6 bases). Trimming cost V 3 bases and J 5 bases, with 9 bases left between them. Germline lookup yields CDR1 SGDLS and CDR2 YYNGEE. This CDR3 is built from 13 residues. DNA for the CDR3: TGTGCCAGCAGCGCACAGGGCGATCAGCCCCAGCATTTT. Residues: CASSAQGDQPQHF.

The V and J genes are TRBV2 and TRBJ2-7; D could derive from TRBD1 or TRBD2 (5 bases each). CDR1 SNHLY and CDR2 FYNNEI come from the germline V gene. The CDR3 loop spans 13 amino acids. Between the trimmed V and J ends, which lost 2 bases and 1 base, there was a span of 6 bases. This CDR3 is CASSEWGSYEQYF. The DNA for the CDR3 is TGTGCCAGCAGTGAATGGGGGTCCTACGAGCAGTACTTC.

This clonotype was found many times. DNA for the CDR3: TGTGCCAGCACCATGGGCGTCAACTCTGGAAACACCATATATTTT. As protein: CASTMGVNSGNTIYF. V usage is TRBV5-8 and J usage is TRBJ1-3; D gene ambiguous. Germline CDR1 is SGHTS and CDR2 is YDEGEE. This CDR3 spans 15 amino acids. V was trimmed by 6 bases and J by 0 bases, leaving 13 bases between them.

The chain uses TRBV25-1 and TRBJ1-3; TRBD1 aligns across 7 bases. The CDR3 loop spans 16 amino acids. The germline V gene encodes CDR1 MGHDK and CDR2 SYGVNS. The ends lost 6 bases at V and 3 bases at J; junction bases unmatched: 11. The CDR3 region is CASSDTQGEGGNTIYF. CDR3 coding DNA: TGTGCCAGCAGCGATACTCAGGGGGAGGGTGGAAACACCATATATTTT. Variable domain in full (rest from reference TRBV25-1 and TRBJ1-3): EADIYQTPRYLVIGTGKKITLECSQTMGHDKMYWYQQDPGMELHLIHYSYGVNSTEKGDLSSESTVSRIRTEHFPLTLESARPSHTSQYLCASSDTQGEGGNTIYFGEGSWLTVV.

This clonotype occurred once. V and J are TRBV20-1 and TRBJ2-1, with D tentatively TRBD2 (6 bases). Trimming removed 3 bases from V and 4 bases from J, with 19 bases in between. Per germline, CDR1 DFQATT and CDR2 SNEGSKA (reference sequence). The CDR3 contains 16 residues. For the CDR3, the DNA is TGCAGTGCTAGTAAGAAGGGTCGGCGGGGATACAATGAGCAGTTCTTC. Translating gives CSASKKGRRGYNEQFF.

This clonotype has ten or more counts. The chain links TRBV7-2 to TRBJ2-3, with 9 positions matching TRBD2. From germline, CDR1 is SGHTA and CDR2 FQGNSA. This CDR3 is 18 amino acids long. V trimming: 1 base; J trimming: 0 bases; junction bases outside the gene matches: 8. This chain's CDR3 is CASSLEVGSGGSTDTQYF. CDR3 nucleotide sequence: TGTGCCAGCAGCTTAGAGGTCGGTAGCGGGGGTAGCACAGATACGCAGTATTTT.

The chain carries TRBV7-9 and TRBJ2-5; D possibly corresponds to TRBD1 (5 bases). CDR1 and CDR2 from the germline V gene are SEHNR and FQNEAQ (reference sequence). There are 13 residues in the CDR3. Deletions cut 3 bases from V and 4 bases from J, with 9 bases between. The CDR3 nucleotides read TGTGCCAGCAGCTTGGTAGGGGTAGAGACCCAGTACTTC. Residues: CASSLVGVETQYF. Drawing the rest from reference TRBV7-9 and TRBJ2-5, the complete variable domain is DTGVSQNPRHKITKRGQNVTFRCDPISEHNRLYWYRQTLGQGPEFLTYFQNEAQLEKSRLLSDRFSAERPKGSFSTLEIQRTEQGDSAMYLCASSLVGVETQYFGPGTRLLVL.

This clonotype appeared many times. This chain uses TRBV11-3 with TRBJ1-6; D unclear. Per the germline V gene, CDR1 is SGHNT and CDR2 is YENEEA. Trimming left V 3 bases short and J 8 bases short, with 8 bases between. The CDR3 is 13 residues long. In DNA, the CDR3 is TGTGCCAGCAGCTTGTCGGCTGATTCACCCCTCCACTTT. It encodes CASSLSADSPLHF.